The 3 T cell receptor beta chains in this list originate from one sample, sequenced in a study of shared clonotypes between healthy human individuals. TCRdb keeps only in-frame clones here, not all; method: immunoSEQ multiplex PCR. The sample shows some 2.4 million clones, 90% to 95% of them seen only once. The sequenced sample consisted of naive CD4+ T cells from PBMCs. Subset described: CD45RA+ positively selected. These receptors all stem from a man aged 18 to 30 in good health. Some clones in this sample may be carry-over from other donors' samples.

This chain uses TRBV6-5 with TRBJ2-1; D remains unclear. CDR3 size: 15 residues. Germline assignment: CDR1 MNHEY and CDR2 SVGAGI. Trimming took off 5 bases at V and 5 bases at J, with 16 bases between the two ends. CDR3 in DNA: TGTGCCAGCAGTCCCCTCGAGCGACCGGACAATGAGCAGTTCTTC. Amino acids: CASSPLERPDNEQFF.

V is TRBV18 and J is TRBJ2-3; D not certain. The CDR3 is 17 residues long. Germline values: CDR1 KGHSH, CDR2 LQKENI. Trimming stripped 0 bases from V and 3 bases from J, with 16 bases between. The CDR3 sequence is CASSPPARASTTDTQYF. The CDR3 region has the DNA TGTGCCAGCTCACCACCCGCAAGGGCCAGCACTACAGATACGCAGTATTTT.

V usage is TRBV29-1 and J usage is TRBJ2-4, with a possible D match to TRBD2 (6 bases). Germline assignment: CDR1 SQVTM and CDR2 ANQGSEA. V was shortened by 1 base and J by 9 bases, with 16 bases between the two germline ends. This CDR3 has 14 residues. In nucleotides, the CDR3 is TGCAGCGTTGAAGGGGACTCACAGAGGGGCATTCAGTACTTC. It yields the protein CSVEGDSQRGIQYF.